A selection of T cell receptor beta chains follows, all from one sample in a study of early T cells in non-severe SARS-CoV-2 infection. TCRdb re-analysed the 5' RACE reads in MiXCR, keeping a single row per CDR3 protein. The sample lists 90,000 to 130,000 distinct CDR3 sequences; about 12% were seen once. The sequencing input was whole blood. These receptors originate from an adult who was a healthcare worker with PCR-confirmed SARS-CoV-2 infection or an uninfected control (not recorded which). Both conserved end residues are part of each CDR3. The D gene is left open where the match is weak. Size is stated for part of the rows, as once, few or many counts, or as a class when the clone is expanded.

CDR3 DNA: TGTGCCAGCAGCCGGCGGGAGGGCCGCCCCGGGGAGCTGTTTTTT; CDR3 protein: CASSRREGRPGELFF; V gene: TRBV3-1; D gene: TRBD2; clone size: many; J gene: TRBJ2-2
CDR3 DNA: TGCAGTGCACACGTCGGGGGGGCTGGTGGAGAGCAGTACTTC; CDR3 protein: CSAHVGGAGGEQYF; V gene: TRBV20-1; D gene: TRBD2; clone size: few; J gene: TRBJ2-7
CDR3 DNA: TGCAGCGTTGGATTAGGGGCTGGCACTGAAGCTTTCTTT; CDR3 protein: CSVGLGAGTEAFF; V gene: TRBV29-1; D gene: -; clone size: -; J gene: TRBJ1-1
CDR3 DNA: TGTGCCAGCAGCCAAGTCGACAGGCCATACGGCTATGGCTACACCTTC; CDR3 protein: CASSQVDRPYGYGYTF; V gene: TRBV3-1; D gene: -; clone size: -; J gene: TRBJ1-2
CDR3 DNA: TGCAGCGCCGGGGACAGGGGGAACTATGGCTACACCTTC; CDR3 protein: CSAGDRGNYGYTF; V gene: TRBV29-1; D gene: TRBD1; clone size: few; J gene: TRBJ1-2
CDR3 DNA: TGCAGTGCTCTCCAGGGAACTGGAAACACCATATATTTT; CDR3 protein: CSALQGTGNTIYF; V gene: TRBV20-1; D gene: -; clone size: many; J gene: TRBJ1-3
CDR3 DNA: TGCGCCAGCAAGGGACTAGGGGGGTTGAAGCAGTTCTTC; CDR3 protein: CASKGLGGLKQFF; V gene: TRBV5-1; D gene: TRBD2; clone size: many; J gene: TRBJ2-1
CDR3 DNA: TGCGCCAGCAAGGAAGGCGGGGCCAACGTCCTGACTTTC; CDR3 protein: CASKEGGANVLTF; V gene: TRBV5-1; D gene: -; clone size: -; J gene: TRBJ2-6
CDR3 DNA: TGCGCCAGCAGCTTGGAGGGGGCCGGGGAGACCCAGTACTTC; CDR3 protein: CASSLEGAGETQYF; V gene: TRBV5-1; D gene: TRBD1; clone size: many; J gene: TRBJ2-5
CDR3 DNA: TGTGCCTGGAGTGGCAGCTTGGAGCAGTACTTC; CDR3 protein: CAWSGSLEQYF; V gene: TRBV30; D gene: -; clone size: -; J gene: TRBJ2-7
CDR3 DNA: TGTGCCAGCAGCGTAGGTGGGAGTTTCGAAAATGAGCAGTTCTTC; CDR3 protein: CASSVGGSFENEQFF; V gene: TRBV9; D gene: -; clone size: -; J gene: TRBJ2-1
CDR3 DNA: TGCAGCGTTGTAGCAGGGACGAACACTGAAGCTTTCTTT; CDR3 protein: CSVVAGTNTEAFF; V gene: TRBV29-1; D gene: -; clone size: few; J gene: TRBJ1-1
CDR3 DNA: TGCGCCAGCGGGGCACGGGGGGCATTTGAGCAGTTCTTC; CDR3 protein: CASGARGAFEQFF; V gene: TRBV5-1; D gene: -; clone size: -; J gene: TRBJ2-1
CDR3 DNA: TGTGCCAGCAGCCAACTAGCGGGGGGGACCACAGATACGCAGTATTTT; CDR3 protein: CASSQLAGGTTDTQYF; V gene: TRBV7-6; D gene: TRBD2; clone size: few; J gene: TRBJ2-3
CDR3 DNA: TGTGCCAGCAGCCAAGCAAAGAACACTGAAGCTTTCTTT; CDR3 protein: CASSQAKNTEAFF; V gene: TRBV3-1; D gene: -; clone size: few; J gene: TRBJ1-1
CDR3 DNA: TGCGCCAGCAGCCTAACGAGTAATACGAACACTGAAGCTTTCTTT; CDR3 protein: CASSLTSNTNTEAFF; V gene: TRBV5-1; D gene: -; clone size: many; J gene: TRBJ1-1
CDR3 DNA: TGTGCCAGCAGGGGGACAGGGGCCTTCTACGAGCAGTACTTC; CDR3 protein: CASRGTGAFYEQYF; V gene: TRBV3-1; D gene: TRBD1; clone size: -; J gene: TRBJ2-7
CDR3 DNA: TGCGCCAGCAGGGACCAAGAGACCCAGTACTTC; CDR3 protein: CASRDQETQYF; V gene: TRBV5-1; D gene: -; clone size: few; J gene: TRBJ2-5
CDR3 DNA: TGCAGCGGAAAGACACAGGGGGAGACTGGCTACACCTTC; CDR3 protein: CSGKTQGETGYTF; V gene: TRBV29-1; D gene: TRBD1; clone size: -; J gene: TRBJ1-2
CDR3 DNA: TGCAGTGCTAGAGATTACAGGGGGATCTACAATGAGCAGTTCTTC; CDR3 protein: CSARDYRGIYNEQFF; V gene: TRBV20-1; D gene: TRBD1; clone size: few; J gene: TRBJ2-1
CDR3 DNA: TGCAGTGCTAGACGGCAGGGTAACAATCAGCCCCAGCATTTT; CDR3 protein: CSARRQGNNQPQHF; V gene: TRBV20-1; D gene: -; clone size: few; J gene: TRBJ1-5
CDR3 DNA: TGTGCCAGCAGCTTAGCGCAGAACTACGAGCAGTACTTC; CDR3 protein: CASSLAQNYEQYF; V gene: TRBV11-1; D gene: -; clone size: -; J gene: TRBJ2-7
CDR3 DNA: TGTGCCAGCAGTCCCACGAGAAGTTTAAGAGGCAATGAGCAGTTCTTC; CDR3 protein: CASSPTRSLRGNEQFF; V gene: TRBV27; D gene: -; clone size: few; J gene: TRBJ2-1
CDR3 DNA: TGTGCCAGCAGCTTGGGTGGGGCTCGGACTGAAGCTTTCTTT; CDR3 protein: CASSLGGARTEAFF; V gene: TRBV5-8; D gene: -; clone size: many; J gene: TRBJ1-1
CDR3 DNA: TGTGCCAGCTCACCCTTAGACACCTATGGCTACACCTTC; CDR3 protein: CASSPLDTYGYTF; V gene: TRBV18; D gene: -; clone size: few; J gene: TRBJ1-2
CDR3 DNA: TGCAGCGTCAGGTGGGCAGAAAAATATGGCTACACCTTC; CDR3 protein: CSVRWAEKYGYTF; V gene: TRBV29-1; D gene: -; clone size: many; J gene: TRBJ1-2
CDR3 DNA: TGTGCCAGCAGTCCTGGGCAGGGGCGCGGTGAAGCTTTCTTT; CDR3 protein: CASSPGQGRGEAFF; V gene: TRBV7-3; D gene: -; clone size: many; J gene: TRBJ1-1
CDR3 DNA: TGCAGTGCTGGACGTGGGGGCATCGAGCAGTACTTC; CDR3 protein: CSAGRGGIEQYF; V gene: TRBV20-1; D gene: -; clone size: -; J gene: TRBJ2-7
CDR3 DNA: TGCAGTGCTAGGGCAGGGCCGGTGAACACTGAAGCTTTCTTT; CDR3 protein: CSARAGPVNTEAFF; V gene: TRBV20-1; D gene: -; clone size: many; J gene: TRBJ1-1
CDR3 DNA: TGTGCCAGCAGCTTGGACAGACCGGGGGTCACGAAGGGTGAGCAGTTCTTC; CDR3 protein: CASSLDRPGVTKGEQFF; V gene: TRBV5-6; D gene: -; clone size: many; J gene: TRBJ2-1
CDR3 DNA: TGTGCCAGCAGTACCCCGTGGGACAGGGGGCCCTATGGCTACACCTTC; CDR3 protein: CASSTPWDRGPYGYTF; V gene: TRBV28; D gene: TRBD1; clone size: many; J gene: TRBJ1-2
CDR3 DNA: TGCAGTGCTAGAGATCGGACGGGCCCACAGCCCCAGCATTTT; CDR3 protein: CSARDRTGPQPQHF; V gene: TRBV20-1; D gene: -; clone size: -; J gene: TRBJ1-5
CDR3 DNA: TGTGCCAGCAGGACCGGTCCGCGACAGTCCTCTAATTCACCCCTCCACTTT; CDR3 protein: CASRTGPRQSSNSPLHF; V gene: TRBV12-3/TRBV12-4; D gene: -; clone size: many; J gene: TRBJ1-6
CDR3 DNA: TGTGCCAGCAGCTTAGTGGACGGTCAAGAGACCCAGTACTTC; CDR3 protein: CASSLVDGQETQYF; V gene: TRBV7-9; D gene: -; clone size: many; J gene: TRBJ2-5
CDR3 DNA: TGTGCCAGCTCACCACCAGGGCGGATGTACACTGAAGCTTTCTTT; CDR3 protein: CASSPPGRMYTEAFF; V gene: TRBV18; D gene: -; clone size: -; J gene: TRBJ1-1
CDR3 DNA: TGTGCCAGCAGCTTCGGGACAGGGGGCAGCAGGTCACCCCTCCACTTT; CDR3 protein: CASSFGTGGSRSPLHF; V gene: TRBV11-3; D gene: TRBD1; clone size: few; J gene: TRBJ1-6
CDR3 DNA: TGTGCCAGCAGTACCGGGACTAGTGCAGGGACCCAGTACTTC; CDR3 protein: CASSTGTSAGTQYF; V gene: TRBV11-2; D gene: TRBD2; clone size: many; J gene: TRBJ2-5
CDR3 DNA: TGTGCCAGCAGTGGGACTAGCGGGAGGGCCTACGAGCAGTACTTC; CDR3 protein: CASSGTSGRAYEQYF; V gene: TRBV12-3/TRBV12-4; D gene: TRBD2; clone size: few; J gene: TRBJ2-7
CDR3 DNA: TGCAGTGCTGGATCGGGTCTGGGAGCTTTCTTT; CDR3 protein: CSAGSGLGAFF; V gene: TRBV20-1; D gene: -; clone size: many; J gene: TRBJ1-1
CDR3 DNA: TGCAGCGTTGAAAGCGAGGCAGGGGCCTACGAGCAGTACTTC; CDR3 protein: CSVESEAGAYEQYF; V gene: TRBV29-1; D gene: -; clone size: -; J gene: TRBJ2-7
CDR3 DNA: TGCGCCAGCAGTGAGTCGGAATATACCCTTGTCCTCTACAATGAGCAGTTCTTC; CDR3 protein: CASSESEYTLVLYNEQFF; V gene: TRBV10-1; D gene: -; clone size: many; J gene: TRBJ2-1
CDR3 DNA: TGTGCCAGCAGCTGGTCAAAGAGGCCGGGACTAGCGGACAATGAGCAGTTCTTC; CDR3 protein: CASSWSKRPGLADNEQFF; V gene: TRBV7-9; D gene: TRBD2; clone size: many; J gene: TRBJ2-1
CDR3 DNA: TGTGCCAGCAGCTTTGGCAGAAATCCGTACGAGCAGTACTTC; CDR3 protein: CASSFGRNPYEQYF; V gene: TRBV7-9; D gene: -; clone size: -; J gene: TRBJ2-7
CDR3 DNA: TGTGCCAGCATTGGCGGACCGACCCAGTACTTC; CDR3 protein: CASIGGPTQYF; V gene: TRBV6-6; D gene: -; clone size: -; J gene: TRBJ2-5
CDR3 DNA: TGTGCCAGCAGCCCCCTGGACACGAACACTGAAGCTTTCTTT; CDR3 protein: CASSPLDTNTEAFF; V gene: TRBV11-2; D gene: -; clone size: -; J gene: TRBJ1-1
CDR3 DNA: TGTGCCAGCAGCTTAGGGGTTTCACCCCTCCACTTT; CDR3 protein: CASSLGVSPLHF; V gene: TRBV7-9; D gene: -; clone size: -; J gene: TRBJ1-6
CDR3 DNA: TGTGCCAGCAGCTTTTCCTCCGGGACTAGTGTTGAGACCCAGTACTTC; CDR3 protein: CASSFSSGTSVETQYF; V gene: TRBV7-6; D gene: TRBD2; clone size: many; J gene: TRBJ2-5
CDR3 DNA: TGCGCCAGCAGCTTTGGACCTCTGACAGGGTACTCCAATGAGCAGTTCTTC; CDR3 protein: CASSFGPLTGYSNEQFF; V gene: TRBV5-1; D gene: TRBD1; clone size: -; J gene: TRBJ2-1
CDR3 DNA: TGTGCCAGTAGTTCCCGACAGGCGGGCGCCTATGGCTACACCTTC; CDR3 protein: CASSSRQAGAYGYTF; V gene: TRBV19; D gene: -; clone size: -; J gene: TRBJ1-2
CDR3 DNA: TGTGCCAGCAGCTTATGGACCGCGAACACTGAAGCTTTCTTT; CDR3 protein: CASSLWTANTEAFF; V gene: TRBV5-4; D gene: -; clone size: few; J gene: TRBJ1-1
CDR3 DNA: TGTGCCAGCAGCACGGGACTAGCCGTCGACGAGCAGTACTTC; CDR3 protein: CASSTGLAVDEQYF; V gene: TRBV9; D gene: TRBD2; clone size: -; J gene: TRBJ2-7
CDR3 DNA: TGCAGTGCTAGAGATCCCCGACAGGGAGGTACTGAAGCTTTCTTT; CDR3 protein: CSARDPRQGGTEAFF; V gene: TRBV20-1; D gene: TRBD1; clone size: many; J gene: TRBJ1-1
CDR3 DNA: TGTGCCAGCAGTTTCTGGTCAGGGCCCAGCTCTGGGGCCAACGTCCTGACTTTC; CDR3 protein: CASSFWSGPSSGANVLTF; V gene: TRBV12-3/TRBV12-4; D gene: -; clone size: many; J gene: TRBJ2-6
CDR3 DNA: TGCAGTGTCTCCCTCAGAGCCAATGAGCAGTTCTTC; CDR3 protein: CSVSLRANEQFF; V gene: TRBV20-1; D gene: -; clone size: few; J gene: TRBJ2-1
CDR3 DNA: TGTGCCAGCAGCCCACAGGGGGACACTGAAGCTTTCTTT; CDR3 protein: CASSPQGDTEAFF; V gene: TRBV7-2; D gene: TRBD1; clone size: -; J gene: TRBJ1-1
CDR3 DNA: TGCAGTGCTAGAGGCGGGTCTTATACCGGGGAGCTGTTTTTT; CDR3 protein: CSARGGSYTGELFF; V gene: TRBV20-1; D gene: -; clone size: few; J gene: TRBJ2-2
CDR3 DNA: TGTGCCAGCAGCCCGCAGGGGCCAGGGCAGTTCTTC; CDR3 protein: CASSPQGPGQFF; V gene: TRBV7-8; D gene: -; clone size: many; J gene: TRBJ2-1
CDR3 DNA: TGTGCCAGCAGCGTAAGGCGGGACAGGGCAGATACGCAGTATTTT; CDR3 protein: CASSVRRDRADTQYF; V gene: TRBV9; D gene: TRBD1; clone size: few; J gene: TRBJ2-3
CDR3 DNA: TGTGCCAGCAGCACGGACAGAACAATCCTTTTATACAATGAGCAGTTCTTC; CDR3 protein: CASSTDRTILLYNEQFF; V gene: TRBV7-2; D gene: -; clone size: few; J gene: TRBJ2-1
CDR3 DNA: TGTGCCAGCAGCCCGCCGGCTGTAGGAGCGGGGGCCAACACCGGGGAGCTGTTTTTT; CDR3 protein: CASSPPAVGAGANTGELFF; V gene: TRBV6-6; D gene: TRBD2; clone size: few; J gene: TRBJ2-2